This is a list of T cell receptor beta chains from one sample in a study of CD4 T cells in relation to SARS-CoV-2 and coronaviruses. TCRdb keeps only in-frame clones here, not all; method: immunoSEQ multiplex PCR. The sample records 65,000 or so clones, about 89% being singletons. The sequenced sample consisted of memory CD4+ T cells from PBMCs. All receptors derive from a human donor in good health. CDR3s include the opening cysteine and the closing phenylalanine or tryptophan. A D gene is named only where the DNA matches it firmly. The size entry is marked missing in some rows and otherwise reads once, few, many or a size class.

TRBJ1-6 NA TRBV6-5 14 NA CASSYSTTNSPLHF TGTGCCAGCAGTTACTCAACAACCAATTCACCCCTCCACTTT
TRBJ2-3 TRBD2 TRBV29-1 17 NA CSVTGLAGRGGTDTQYF TGCAGCGTGACGGGACTAGCGGGCAGGGGTGGCACAGATACGCAGTATTTT
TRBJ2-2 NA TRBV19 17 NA CASNLRSEGLGAGELFF TGTGCCAGTAACCTCCGGTCCGAGGGGCTCGGGGCCGGGGAGCTGTTTTTT
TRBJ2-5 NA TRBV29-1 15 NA CSVVIGGRGQETQYF TGCAGCGTTGTGATTGGGGGCAGGGGACAAGAGACCCAGTACTTC
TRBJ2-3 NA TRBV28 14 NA CASSHTDRTDTQYF TGTGCCAGCAGTCATACCGACAGGACAGATACGCAGTATTTT
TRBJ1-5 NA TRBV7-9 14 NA CASSIQGENQPQHF TGTGCCAGCAGCATACAAGGGGAGAATCAGCCCCAGCATTTT
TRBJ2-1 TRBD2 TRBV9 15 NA CASSVPSGGDNEQFF TGTGCCAGCAGCGTCCCTAGCGGGGGGGACAATGAGCAGTTCTTC
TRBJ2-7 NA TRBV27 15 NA CASSLRAFISLEQYF TGTGCCAGCAGTTTAAGGGCCTTCATCTCCCTCGAGCAGTACTTC
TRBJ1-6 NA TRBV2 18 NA CASSGFPGQGSYNSPLHF TGTGCCAGCAGCGGGTTCCCTGGCCAGGGCTCCTATAATTCACCCCTCCACTTT
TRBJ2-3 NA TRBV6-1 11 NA CASSDRDTQYF TGTGCCAGCAGTGACAGAGATACGCAGTATTTT
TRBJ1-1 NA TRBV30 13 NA CAWRQPDGREAFF TGTGCCTGGAGGCAACCGGACGGACGTGAAGCTTTCTTT
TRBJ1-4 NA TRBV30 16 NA CAWRGRGGIANEKLFF TGTGCCTGGAGGGGCCGGGGGGGTATCGCTAATGAAAAACTGTTTTTT
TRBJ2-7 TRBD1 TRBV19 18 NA CASSFRRTGVLSSYEQYF TGTGCCAGTAGTTTCCGCAGGACAGGGGTCCTAAGCTCCTACGAGCAGTACTTC
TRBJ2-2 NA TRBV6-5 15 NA CASMSGVPGTGELFF TGTGCCAGCATGTCAGGGGTCCCAGGGACCGGGGAGCTGTTTTTT
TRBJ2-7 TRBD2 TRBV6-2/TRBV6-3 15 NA CASSPGLAGVYEQYF TGTGCCAGCAGTCCCGGACTAGCGGGAGTGTACGAGCAGTACTTC
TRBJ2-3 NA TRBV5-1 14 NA CASSLDTSTDTQYF TGCGCCAGCAGCCTCGACACCAGCACAGATACGCAGTATTTT
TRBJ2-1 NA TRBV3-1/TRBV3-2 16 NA CASSQEDGHTENEQFF TGTGCCAGCAGCCAAGAAGATGGACACACGGAAAATGAGCAGTTCTTC
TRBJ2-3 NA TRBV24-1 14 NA CATSGLERVDTQYF TGTGCCACCAGTGGCCTCGAGCGAGTGGATACGCAGTATTTT
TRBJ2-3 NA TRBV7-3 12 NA CASSLDGVTQYF TGTGCCAGCAGCTTAGATGGGGTTACGCAGTATTTT
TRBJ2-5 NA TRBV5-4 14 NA CASSDRIAEETQYF TGTGCCAGCAGCGATCGTATAGCGGAAGAGACCCAGTACTTC
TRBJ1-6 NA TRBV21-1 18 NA CASSRGGLSSSYNSPLHF TGTGCCAGCAGCAGGGGAGGGCTTTCTAGCTCCTATAATTCACCCCTCCACTTT
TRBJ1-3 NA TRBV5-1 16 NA CASSPTHSPAQNTIYF TGCGCCAGCAGCCCGACCCATAGCCCGGCACAAAACACCATATATTTT
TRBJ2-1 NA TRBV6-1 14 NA CASSESPYYNEQFF TGTGCCAGCAGTGAATCTCCCTACTACAATGAGCAGTTCTTC
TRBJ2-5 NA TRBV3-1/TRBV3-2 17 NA CASSQDLPGTYQETQYF TGTGCCAGCAGCCAAGATCTACCAGGGACGTACCAAGAGACCCAGTACTTC
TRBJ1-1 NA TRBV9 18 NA CASSPLRSGTAVNTEAFF TGTGCCAGCAGCCCGCTTCGCTCCGGGACGGCGGTGAACACTGAAGCTTTCTTT
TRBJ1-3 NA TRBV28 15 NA CASSLGSLSGNTIYF TGTGCCAGCAGTTTAGGCTCTCTCTCTGGAAACACCATATATTTT
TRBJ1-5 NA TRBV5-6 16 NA CASSLSGVGSNQPQHF TGTGCCAGCAGCTTGTCAGGGGTCGGTAGCAATCAGCCCCAGCATTTT
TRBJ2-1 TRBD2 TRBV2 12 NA CASSERSPGGFF TGTGCCAGCAGTGAACGGTCCCCGGGGGGGTTCTTC
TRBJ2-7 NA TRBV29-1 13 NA CSVTQLGVYEQYF TGCAGCGTTACACAGCTTGGGGTATACGAGCAGTACTTC
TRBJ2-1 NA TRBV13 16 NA CASSLTRGQFYNEQFF TGTGCCAGCAGCCTGACCCGCGGACAGTTTTACAATGAGCAGTTCTTC
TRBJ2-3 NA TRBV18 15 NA CASSPQQRSSDTQYF TGTGCCAGCTCACCCCAACAGAGGTCCTCAGATACGCAGTATTTT
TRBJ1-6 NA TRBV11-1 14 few CASSFPGRYSPLHF TGTGCCAGCAGTTTTCCGGGACGTTATTCACCCCTCCACTTT
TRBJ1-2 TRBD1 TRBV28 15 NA CASSSRGGGHYGYTF TGTGCCAGCAGTTCTCGGGGAGGGGGCCACTATGGCTACACCTTC
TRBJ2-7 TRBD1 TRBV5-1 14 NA CASSGLGTGDEQYF TGCGCCAGCAGCGGACTCGGGACAGGGGACGAGCAGTACTTC
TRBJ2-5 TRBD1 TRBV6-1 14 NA CASSDGQDQETQYF TGTGCCAGCAGTGACGGACAGGATCAGGAGACCCAGTACTTC
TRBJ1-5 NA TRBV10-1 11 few CASGHNQPQHF TGCGCCAGCGGCCACAATCAGCCCCAGCATTTT
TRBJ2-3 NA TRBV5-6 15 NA CASSLPTGELNTQYF TGTGCCAGCAGTTTACCGACAGGCGAATTGAATACGCAGTATTTT
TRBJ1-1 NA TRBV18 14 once CASSPLDRNTEAFF TGTGCCAGCTCACCTCTGGACAGGAACACTGAAGCTTTCTTT
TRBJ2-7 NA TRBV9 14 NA CASSVLGGPYEQYF TGTGCCAGCAGCGTCCTTGGGGGGCCCTACGAGCAGTACTTC
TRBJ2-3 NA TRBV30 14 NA CAWGLRQGTDTQYF TGTGCCTGGGGCCTCCGACAGGGCACAGATACGCAGTATTTT